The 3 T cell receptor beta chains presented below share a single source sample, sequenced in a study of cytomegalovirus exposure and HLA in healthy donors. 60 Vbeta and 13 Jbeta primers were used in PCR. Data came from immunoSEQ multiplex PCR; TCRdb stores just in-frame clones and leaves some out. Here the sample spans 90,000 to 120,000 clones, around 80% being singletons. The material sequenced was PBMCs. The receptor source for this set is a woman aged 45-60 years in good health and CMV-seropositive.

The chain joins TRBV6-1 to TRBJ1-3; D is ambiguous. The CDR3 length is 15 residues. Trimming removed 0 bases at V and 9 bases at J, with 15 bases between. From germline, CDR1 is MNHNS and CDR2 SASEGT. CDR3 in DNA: TGTGCCAGCAGTGAAGCGGCGGGTAGAATCGGCACCATATATTTT. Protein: CASSEAAGRIGTIYF.

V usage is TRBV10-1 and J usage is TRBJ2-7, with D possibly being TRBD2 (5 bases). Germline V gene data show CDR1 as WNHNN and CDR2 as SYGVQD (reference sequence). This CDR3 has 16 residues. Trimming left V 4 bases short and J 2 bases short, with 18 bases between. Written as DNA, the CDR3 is TGCGCCAGCAGTGTTAGCGCTGGTGCGAATCCCTACGAGCAGTACTTC. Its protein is CASSVSAGANPYEQYF.

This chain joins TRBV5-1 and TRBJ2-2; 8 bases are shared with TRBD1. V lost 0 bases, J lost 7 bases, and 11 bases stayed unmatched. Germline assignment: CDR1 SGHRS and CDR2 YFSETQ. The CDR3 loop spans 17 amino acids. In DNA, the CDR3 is TGCGCCAGCAGCTTGGGCGGACAGGGTCGGACCCTCGGGGAGCTGTTTTTT. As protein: CASSLGGQGRTLGELFF.